Listed below are T cell receptor beta chains from one sample, sequenced in a study of control samples from healthy donors and cancer patients. Here immunoSEQ multiplex PCR was the method, and the copy in TCRdb shows in-frame clones only, minus some. The data show roughly 130,000 clones, just under 95% seen once. The specimen sequenced was blood. The receptors come from a man younger than 40 in good health. The CDR3 runs from the conserved cysteine through the conserved F or W. Each record gives: J gene, V gene, D gene, clone size, CDR3 DNA, CDR3 protein. A D gene is named only where the DNA matches it firmly. A row's size may be missing; if present it is once, few, many or a size class.

J gene: TRBJ1-1
V gene: TRBV27
D gene: TRBD1
clone size: NA
CDR3 DNA: TGTGCCAGCAACCGAGTCGCAGGGGGCCAGGACACTGAAGCTTTCTTT
CDR3 protein: CASNRVAGGQDTEAFF

J gene: TRBJ2-5
V gene: TRBV5-5
D gene: TRBD2
clone size: NA
CDR3 DNA: TGTGCCAGCAGCGCATCGCCAGCGGGGGGGCCTGGTCCTGTGGAGACCCAGTACTTC
CDR3 protein: CASSASPAGGPGPVETQYF

J gene: TRBJ1-1
V gene: TRBV29-1
D gene: NA
clone size: NA
CDR3 DNA: TGCAGCGTTGAAGAGGGGTGGGGGACTGAAGCTTTCTTT
CDR3 protein: CSVEEGWGTEAFF

J gene: TRBJ2-3
V gene: TRBV29-1
D gene: NA
clone size: NA
CDR3 DNA: TGCAGCGTTGAACCAGCGAGCACAGATACGCAGTATTTT
CDR3 protein: CSVEPASTDTQYF

J gene: TRBJ2-7
V gene: TRBV27
D gene: NA
clone size: NA
CDR3 DNA: TGTGCCAGCAGTTTATTCGAGGGGTGGGACCCCAAGCCTTCGGTGCAGTACTTC
CDR3 protein: CASSLFEGWDPKPSVQYF

J gene: TRBJ1-1
V gene: TRBV30
D gene: NA
clone size: NA
CDR3 DNA: TGTGCCTGGAGTAAGGGCTCTGGTGAAGCTTTCTTT
CDR3 protein: CAWSKGSGEAFF

J gene: TRBJ2-1
V gene: TRBV23-1
D gene: TRBD1
clone size: once
CDR3 DNA: TGCGCCAGCAGTCAGTTAAGTGACAGGGGCTCCTACAATGAGCAGTTCTTC
CDR3 protein: CASSQLSDRGSYNEQFF

J gene: TRBJ1-4
V gene: TRBV15
D gene: NA
clone size: once
CDR3 DNA: TGTGCCACCAGCAGAGAACCACAGCTCCCGGATGAAAAACTGTTTTTT
CDR3 protein: CATSREPQLPDEKLFF

J gene: TRBJ2-7
V gene: TRBV29-1
D gene: NA
clone size: NA
CDR3 DNA: TGCAGCGTTGCCAGGGGTGGGAGCTCCTACGAGCAGTACTTC
CDR3 protein: CSVARGGSSYEQYF

J gene: TRBJ2-3
V gene: TRBV4-1
D gene: NA
clone size: NA
CDR3 DNA: TGCGCCAGCAGCCTTACTGCGGGGGACAGAAGGACAGATACGCAGTATTTT
CDR3 protein: CASSLTAGDRRTDTQYF

J gene: TRBJ2-2
V gene: TRBV19
D gene: NA
clone size: NA
CDR3 DNA: TGTGCCAGTAACGCCCTTTTTTCGAACGGGGCCGGGGAGCTGTTTTTT
CDR3 protein: CASNALFSNGAGELFF

J gene: TRBJ1-1
V gene: TRBV11-2
D gene: NA
clone size: NA
CDR3 DNA: TGTGCCAGCAGCTTAGGTCGTGCGTTCGAAGCTTTCTTT
CDR3 protein: CASSLGRAFEAFF

J gene: TRBJ2-6
V gene: TRBV9
D gene: NA
clone size: once
CDR3 DNA: TGTGCCAGCAGCGCAGAAGCTTGGGGCTCGGGGGCCAACGTCCTGACTTTC
CDR3 protein: CASSAEAWGSGANVLTF

J gene: TRBJ1-5
V gene: TRBV3-1/TRBV3-2
D gene: NA
clone size: NA
CDR3 DNA: TGTGCCAGCAGCCAAGATGGGTTTGGTAATCAGCCCCAGCATTTT
CDR3 protein: CASSQDGFGNQPQHF

J gene: TRBJ1-6
V gene: TRBV29-1
D gene: NA
clone size: NA
CDR3 DNA: TGCAGCGTTTGGGAGCGCGAGACCCTCCACTTT
CDR3 protein: CSVWERETLHF

J gene: TRBJ1-1
V gene: TRBV28
D gene: NA
clone size: NA
CDR3 DNA: TGTGCCTCTGGGGGGGGGAACACTGAAGCTTTCTTT
CDR3 protein: CASGGGNTEAFF

J gene: TRBJ2-1
V gene: TRBV21-1
D gene: NA
clone size: NA
CDR3 DNA: TGTGCCAGCAGCAAAGGTAAGGACAGGGGGAATGAGCAGTTCTTC
CDR3 protein: CASSKGKDRGNEQFF

J gene: TRBJ2-3
V gene: TRBV19
D gene: NA
clone size: NA
CDR3 DNA: TGTGCCAGTGGGAGGACAAAGACAGATACGCAGTATTTT
CDR3 protein: CASGRTKTDTQYF

J gene: TRBJ1-6
V gene: TRBV21-1
D gene: NA
clone size: NA
CDR3 DNA: TGTGCCAGCAGCAAACGCGGGGAGTTGGATAATTCACCCCTCCACTTT
CDR3 protein: CASSKRGELDNSPLHF

J gene: TRBJ2-5
V gene: TRBV3-1/TRBV3-2
D gene: NA
clone size: NA
CDR3 DNA: TGTGCCAGCAGCCAGGGCTTTCAAGAGACCCAGTACTTC
CDR3 protein: CASSQGFQETQYF

J gene: TRBJ2-7
V gene: TRBV4-1
D gene: NA
clone size: NA
CDR3 DNA: TGCGCCAGCAGCCAAGATTCAGATCCCCAGTACTTC
CDR3 protein: CASSQDSDPQYF